This T cell receptor beta chain was obtained from a study of post-analysis software for immune sequencing data. This clonotype occurred a few times. Its target is not known. Tagging with unique molecular identifiers was a feature of the TCR beta cDNA libraries. TCRdb re-called the PCR reads with MiXCR, one entry per CDR3 protein. The sample shows hundreds of thousands of distinct CDR3 sequences, under 55% of them seen only once. Points from the study as a whole: Multiple sclerosis patients showed significantly lower normalized Chao1 diversity than controls did. Controls had lower frequencies than patients of about five TRBV segments, which included TRBV5-6, TRBV5-1 and TRBV20-1.

CDR3 size: 14 residues. V lost 0 bases, J lost 10 bases, and 13 bases lay in between. Per the germline V gene, CDR1 is SGHRS and CDR2 is YFSETQ. The sample was blood. This receptor was taken from a girl aged 10 to 17 with multiple sclerosis. This chain connects TRBV5-1 to TRBJ2-2, with D unresolved. This chain's CDR3 is CASSLASTWKELFF. CDR3 DNA sequence: TGCGCCAGCAGCTTGGCCTCTACATGGAAGGAGCTGTTTTTT. Supplemented by reference TRBV5-1 and TRBJ2-2, the full variable domain reads KAGVTQTPRYLIKTRGQQVTLSCSPISGHRSVSWYQQTPGQGLQFLFEYFSETQRNKGNFPGRFSGRQFSNSRSEMNVSTLELGDSALYLCASSLASTWKELFFGEGSRLTVL.